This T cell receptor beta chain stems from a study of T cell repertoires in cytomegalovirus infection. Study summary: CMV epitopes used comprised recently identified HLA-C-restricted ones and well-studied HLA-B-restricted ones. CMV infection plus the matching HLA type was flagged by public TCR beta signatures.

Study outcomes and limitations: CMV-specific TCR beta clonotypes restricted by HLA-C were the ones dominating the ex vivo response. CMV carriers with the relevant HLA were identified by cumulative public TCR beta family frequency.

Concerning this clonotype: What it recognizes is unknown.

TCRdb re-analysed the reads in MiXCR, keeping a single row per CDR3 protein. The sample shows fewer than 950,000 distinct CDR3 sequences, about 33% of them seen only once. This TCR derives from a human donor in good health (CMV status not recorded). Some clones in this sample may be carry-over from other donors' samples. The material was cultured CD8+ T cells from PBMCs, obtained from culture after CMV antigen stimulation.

CDR3 sequence (DNA): TGCAGCGCCGAGCGTGGTTTCGAAGCTTTCTTT. Its translation: CSAERGFEAFF. This chain connects TRBV29-1 to TRBJ1-1; no firm D call. Germline V lookup: CDR1 SQVTM, CDR2 ANQGSEA. Trimming cost V 7 bases and J 8 bases, with 14 bases left between them. The CDR3 has 11 residues.